The 11 T cell receptor beta chains given below trace back to one sample, sequenced in a study of CD8 T cells in ankylosing spondylitis. MiXCR was run by TCRdb on the 5' RACE reads, yielding one entry per CDR3 protein. The data show under 250,000 distinct CDR3 sequences, approximately 10% seen once. The sequenced sample was blood, either unsorted or a sorted T cell fraction (not recorded which). Receptors originate from a male donor with ankylosing spondylitis or in good health (not recorded which).

Only a few counts were recorded for this clonotype. This chain uses TRBV27 with TRBJ2-3, with D possibly being TRBD1 or TRBD2 (5 bases each). The CDR3 loop spans 14 amino acids. Germline CDR1 reads MNHEY; CDR2 reads SMNVEV (reference sequence). Deletions cut 4 bases from V and 5 bases from J, with 13 bases between. The CDR3 nucleotides read TGTGCCAGCAGTTGGAGAGGGGTGAGAGATACGCAGTATTTT. Translating it yields CASSWRGVRDTQYF.

V and J are TRBV5-1 and TRBJ2-5, with TRBD1 identical over 9 bases. The CDR3 covers 17 residues. The V gene end was trimmed by 3 bases and the J gene end by 4 bases; junction bases not matched to a gene: 13. CDR1 SGHRS and CDR2 YFSETQ come from the germline V gene. CDR3 region: CASSSTTGGRNGETQYF. The CDR3 coding sequence is TGCGCCAGCAGCTCGACAACAGGGGGCAGGAATGGAGAGACCCAGTACTTC.

This clonotype was counted a few times. The chain carries TRBV18 and TRBJ2-3, with 13 bases lining up with TRBD2. This CDR3 spans 15 amino acids. J was trimmed by 7 bases and V by 6 bases; bases with no gene match: 7. From germline, CDR1 is KGHSH and CDR2 LQKENI. Here the CDR3 DNA reads TGTGCCAGCTCCCCCTCGACTAGCGGGAGGTATACGCAGTATTTT. Protein: CASSPSTSGRYTQYF. The full variable domain, its missing parts supplied by reference TRBV18 and TRBJ2-3, is NAGVMQNPRHLVRRRGQEARLRCSPMKGHSHVYWYRQLPEEGLKFMVYLQKENIIDESGMPKERFSAEFPKEGPSILRIQQVVRGDSAAYFCASSPSTSGRYTQYFGPGTRLTVL.

The rearrangement joins TRBV12-3 or TRBV12-4 to TRBJ2-3, with D maybe TRBD2 (6 bases). V was trimmed by 5 bases and J by 4 bases, leaving 13 bases between them. This CDR3 has 14 amino acids. In nucleotides, the CDR3 is TGTGCCAGCAGTCCACTAGCTGGCGCAGATACGCAGTATTTT. This codes for CASSPLAGADTQYF.

This sequence joins TRBV30 and TRBJ1-1; D is undetermined. Germline V lookup: CDR1 GTSNPN, CDR2 SVGIG (reference sequence). The V end was cut by 1 base, the J end by 8 bases, with 11 bases between. The CDR3 sequence is 12 residues long. The CDR3 loop reads CAWSEGEGEAFF. CDR3 DNA: TGTGCCTGGAGTGAGGGAGAAGGCGAAGCTTTCTTT.

The chain has TRBV20-1 and TRBJ2-2, with TRBD1 matching 10 bases. The CDR3 is 14 residues long. Per the germline V gene, CDR1 is DFQATT and CDR2 is SNEGSKA (reference sequence). V shed 6 bases, J shed 2 bases, and the junction held 3 bases outside the gene matches. The CDR3 loop reads CSAKTGGNTGELFF. CDR3 DNA sequence: TGCAGTGCCAAGACAGGGGGCAACACCGGGGAGCTGTTTTTT.

This clonotype was observed at least ten times. The chain employs TRBV7-2 and TRBJ2-2; a weak D match, TRBD1 (5 bases). The CDR3 consists of 15 residues. Trimming removed 1 base at V and 4 bases at J, with 10 bases between. CDR1 is SGHTA and CDR2 is FQGNSA in the germline V gene. The DNA for the CDR3 is TGTGCCAGCAGCTTAGTGACTGGGGCCACCGGGGAGCTGTTTTTT. As protein: CASSLVTGATGELFF.

This clonotype was seen more than once but under ten times. The chain carries TRBV11-1 and TRBJ1-6, with D perhaps TRBD1 (5 bases). Germline V lookup: CDR1 SGHAT, CDR2 FQDESV (reference sequence). With 5 bases removed from V and 1 base from J, the gap between germline ends came to 15 bases. CDR3 length equals 17 residues. CDR3 DNA sequence: TGTGCCAGCAGCCTGGGACGGGGTCGATCCTATAATTCACCCCTCCACTTT. Translating gives CASSLGRGRSYNSPLHF.

This clonotype was seen at least ten times. The CDR3: CATEVGLPTTGTYSTDTQYF. CDR3 coding DNA: TGTGCCACGGAAGTGGGACTTCCAACCACTGGTACCTATAGCACAGATACGCAGTATTTT. The rearrangement links TRBV24-1 to TRBJ2-3; tentatively, D is TRBD2 (6 bases). V dropped 10 bases and J dropped 0 bases, with 31 bases sitting between them. This CDR3 is 20 amino acids long. Germline CDR1 reads KGHDR; CDR2 reads SFDVKD.

This clonotype was seen at least ten times. The chain links TRBV14 to TRBJ2-7; the D gene is possibly TRBD2 (5 bases). The germline gives CDR1 SGHDN, CDR2 FVKESK. The CDR3 length is 19 residues. Trimming shortened V by 4 bases and J by 3 bases, and 28 bases separated the two germline ends. The chain's CDR3 is CASSPWVGKDPTRHYEQYF. The CDR3 nucleotides are TGTGCCAGCAGCCCCTGGGTAGGGAAGGACCCAACTAGACACTACGAGCAGTACTTC.

At least ten counts were recorded for this clonotype. Sequence at one end of the junction differs from germline and may be a read error. This CDR3 reads CASNPSDGSAVPWRF. The CDR3 DNA follows: TGCGCCAGCAACCCCTCGGACGGATCGGCGGTTCCTTGGCGCTTC. This chain links TRBV5-1 with TRBJ2-1; D not certain. From germline, CDR1 is SGHRS and CDR2 YFSETQ. CDR3 length equals 15 residues.